This T cell receptor (beta chain) is from a study of T cell changes during pregnancy in multiple sclerosis. This CDR3 is built from 19 residues. The V gene end was trimmed by 3 bases and the J gene end by 0 bases; junction bases not matched to a gene: 11. CDR1 and CDR2 from the germline V gene are SGHKS and YYEKEE (reference sequence). Here immunoSEQ multiplex PCR was the method, and the copy in TCRdb shows in-frame clones only, minus some. The sample holds 45,000 to 60,000 clones, 85% to 90% seen once. Sequenced here: CD8+ T cells from peripheral blood mononuclear cells, sampled in the second trimester of pregnancy. This receptor was obtained from a female donor with multiple sclerosis, enrolled in a pregnancy study. The genes are TRBV5-5 and TRBJ2-1; 11 positions agree with TRBD2. Written as DNA, the CDR3 is TGTGCCAGCAGCTCATTGGGACTAGCGGTCCGGTTCTCCTACAATGAGCAGTTCTTC. Residues: CASSSLGLAVRFSYNEQFF. Supplemented by reference TRBV5-5 and TRBJ2-1, the full variable domain reads DAGVTQSPTHLIKTRGQQVTLRCSPISGHKSVSWYQQVLGQGPQFIFQYYEKEERGRGNFPDRFSARQFPNYSSELNVNALLLGDSALYLCASSSLGLAVRFSYNEQFFGPGTRLTVL.